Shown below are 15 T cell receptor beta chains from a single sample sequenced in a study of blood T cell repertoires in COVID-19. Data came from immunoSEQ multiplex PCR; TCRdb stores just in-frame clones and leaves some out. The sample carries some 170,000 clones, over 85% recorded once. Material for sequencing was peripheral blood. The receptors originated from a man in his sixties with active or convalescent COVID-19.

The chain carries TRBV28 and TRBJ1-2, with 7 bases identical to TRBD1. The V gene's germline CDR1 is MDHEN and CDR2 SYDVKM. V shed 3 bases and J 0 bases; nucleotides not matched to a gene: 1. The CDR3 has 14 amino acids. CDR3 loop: CASSLGQPNYGYTF. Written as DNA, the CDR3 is TGTGCCAGCAGTTTGGGACAGCCTAACTATGGCTACACCTTC.

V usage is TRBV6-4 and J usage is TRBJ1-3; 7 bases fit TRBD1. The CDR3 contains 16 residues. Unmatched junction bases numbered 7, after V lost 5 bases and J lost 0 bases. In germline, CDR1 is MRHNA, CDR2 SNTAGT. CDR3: CASSRDSRFSGNTIYF. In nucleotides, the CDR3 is TGTGCCAGCAGTAGGGACAGCCGATTCTCTGGAAACACCATATATTTT.

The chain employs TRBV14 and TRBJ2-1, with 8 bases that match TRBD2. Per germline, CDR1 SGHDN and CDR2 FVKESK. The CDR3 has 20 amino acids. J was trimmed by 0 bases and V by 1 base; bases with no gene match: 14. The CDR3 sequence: CASSQAPGPGRASSYNEQFF. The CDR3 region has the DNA TGTGCCAGCAGCCAAGCGCCGGGTCCCGGGAGGGCCAGCTCCTACAATGAGCAGTTCTTC.

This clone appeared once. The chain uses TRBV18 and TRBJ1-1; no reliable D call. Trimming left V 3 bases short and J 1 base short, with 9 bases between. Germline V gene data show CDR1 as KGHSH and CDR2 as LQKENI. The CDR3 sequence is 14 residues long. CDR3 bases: TGTGCCAGCTCACCGATTGAGGGGAACACTGAAGCTTTCTTT. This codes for CASSPIEGNTEAFF.

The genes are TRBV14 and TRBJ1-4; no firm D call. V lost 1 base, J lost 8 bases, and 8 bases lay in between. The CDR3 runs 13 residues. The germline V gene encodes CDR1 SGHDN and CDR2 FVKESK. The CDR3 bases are TGTGCCAGCAGCCAAGTTTTTGAGGAAAAACTGTTTTTT. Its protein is CASSQVFEEKLFF. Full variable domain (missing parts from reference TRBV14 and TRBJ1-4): EAGVTQFPSHSVIEKGQTVTLRCDPISGHDNLYWYRRVMGKEIKFLLHFVKESKQDESGMPNNRFLAERTGGTYSTLKVQPAELEDSGVYFCASSQVFEEKLFFGSGTQLSVL.

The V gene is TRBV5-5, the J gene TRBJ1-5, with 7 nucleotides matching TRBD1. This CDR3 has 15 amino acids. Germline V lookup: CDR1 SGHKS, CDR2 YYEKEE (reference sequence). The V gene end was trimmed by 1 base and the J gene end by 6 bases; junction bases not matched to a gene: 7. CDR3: CASSLSAGGRQPQHF. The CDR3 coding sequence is TGTGCCAGCAGCTTGTCCGCAGGGGGACGTCAGCCCCAGCATTTT. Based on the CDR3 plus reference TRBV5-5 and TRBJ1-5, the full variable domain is DAGVTQSPTHLIKTRGQQVTLRCSPISGHKSVSWYQQVLGQGPQFIFQYYEKEERGRGNFPDRFSARQFPNYSSELNVNALLLGDSALYLCASSLSAGGRQPQHFGDGTRLSIL.

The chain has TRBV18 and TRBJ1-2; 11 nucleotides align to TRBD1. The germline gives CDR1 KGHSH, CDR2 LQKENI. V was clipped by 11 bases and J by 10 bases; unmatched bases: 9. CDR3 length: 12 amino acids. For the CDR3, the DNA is TGTGCCTCAGGGACAGGGGGTGAAGACTACACCTTC. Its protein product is CASGTGGEDYTF.

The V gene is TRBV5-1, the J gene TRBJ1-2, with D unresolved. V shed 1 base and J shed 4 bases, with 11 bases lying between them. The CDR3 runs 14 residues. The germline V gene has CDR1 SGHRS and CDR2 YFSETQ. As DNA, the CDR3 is TGCGCCAGCAGCTTGTCCGAACTCCTCTATGGCTACACCTTC. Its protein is CASSLSELLYGYTF. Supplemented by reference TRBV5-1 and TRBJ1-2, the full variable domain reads KAGVTQTPRYLIKTRGQQVTLSCSPISGHRSVSWYQQTPGQGLQFLFEYFSETQRNKGNFPGRFSGRQFSNSRSEMNVSTLELGDSALYLCASSLSELLYGYTFGSGTRLTVV.

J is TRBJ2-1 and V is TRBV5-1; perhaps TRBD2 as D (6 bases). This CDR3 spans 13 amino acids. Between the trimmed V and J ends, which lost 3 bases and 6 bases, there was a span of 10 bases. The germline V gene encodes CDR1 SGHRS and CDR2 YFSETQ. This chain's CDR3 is CASSSGGPNEQFF. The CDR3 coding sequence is TGCGCCAGCAGCTCCGGGGGACCCAATGAGCAGTTCTTC. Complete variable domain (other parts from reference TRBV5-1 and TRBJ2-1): KAGVTQTPRYLIKTRGQQVTLSCSPISGHRSVSWYQQTPGQGLQFLFEYFSETQRNKGNFPGRFSGRQFSNSRSEMNVSTLELGDSALYLCASSSGGPNEQFFGPGTRLTVL.

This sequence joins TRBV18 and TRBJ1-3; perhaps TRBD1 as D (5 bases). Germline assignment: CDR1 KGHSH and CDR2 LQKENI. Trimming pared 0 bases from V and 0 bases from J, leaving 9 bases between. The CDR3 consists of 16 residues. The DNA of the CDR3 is TGTGCCAGCTCACCACCGGGACTACCCTCTGGAAACACCATATATTTT. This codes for CASSPPGLPSGNTIYF.

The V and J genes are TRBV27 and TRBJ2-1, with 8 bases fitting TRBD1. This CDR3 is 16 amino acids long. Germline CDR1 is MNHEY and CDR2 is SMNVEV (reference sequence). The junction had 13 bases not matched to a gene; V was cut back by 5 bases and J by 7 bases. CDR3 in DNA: TGTGCCAGCAGTCCCTCAGGACAGGGACGGGCTAATGAGCAGTTCTTC. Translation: CASSPSGQGRANEQFF.

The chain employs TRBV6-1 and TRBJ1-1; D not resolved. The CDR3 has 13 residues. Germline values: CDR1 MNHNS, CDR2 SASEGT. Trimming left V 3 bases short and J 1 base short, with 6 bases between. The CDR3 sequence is CASSDTGNTEAFF. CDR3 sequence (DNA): TGTGCCAGCAGTGACACGGGGAACACTGAAGCTTTCTTT.

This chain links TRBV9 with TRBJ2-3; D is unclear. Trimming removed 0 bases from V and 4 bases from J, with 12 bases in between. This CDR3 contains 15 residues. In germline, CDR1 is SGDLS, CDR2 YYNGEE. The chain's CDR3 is CASSVEARPPDTQYF. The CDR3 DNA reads TGTGCCAGCAGCGTAGAAGCCAGGCCTCCAGATACGCAGTATTTT. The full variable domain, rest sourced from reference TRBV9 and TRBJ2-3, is DSGVTQTPKHLITATGQRVTLRCSPRSGDLSVYWYQQSLDQGLQFLIQYYNGEERAKGNILERFSAQQFPDLHSELNLSSLELGDSALYFCASSVEARPPDTQYFGPGTRLTVL.

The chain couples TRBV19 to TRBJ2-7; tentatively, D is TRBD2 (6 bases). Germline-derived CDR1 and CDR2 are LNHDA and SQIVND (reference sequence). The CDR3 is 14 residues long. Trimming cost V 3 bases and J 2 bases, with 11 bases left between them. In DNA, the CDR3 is TGTGCCAGTAGTATTCGGAGGGAGCCCTACGAGCAGTACTTC. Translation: CASSIRREPYEQYF. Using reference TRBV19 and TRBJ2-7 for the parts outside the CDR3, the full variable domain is DGGITQSPKYLFRKEGQNVTLSCEQNLNHDAMYWYRQDPGQGLRLIYYSQIVNDFQKGDIAEGYSVSREKKESFPLTVTSAQKNPTAFYLCASSIRREPYEQYFGPGTRLTVT.

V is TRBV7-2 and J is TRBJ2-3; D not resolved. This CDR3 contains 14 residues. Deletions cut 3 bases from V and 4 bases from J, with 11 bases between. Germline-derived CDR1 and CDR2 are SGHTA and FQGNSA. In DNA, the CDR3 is TGTGCCAGCAGCTTCGACTCGGGTTCAGATACGCAGTATTTT. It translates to CASSFDSGSDTQYF.